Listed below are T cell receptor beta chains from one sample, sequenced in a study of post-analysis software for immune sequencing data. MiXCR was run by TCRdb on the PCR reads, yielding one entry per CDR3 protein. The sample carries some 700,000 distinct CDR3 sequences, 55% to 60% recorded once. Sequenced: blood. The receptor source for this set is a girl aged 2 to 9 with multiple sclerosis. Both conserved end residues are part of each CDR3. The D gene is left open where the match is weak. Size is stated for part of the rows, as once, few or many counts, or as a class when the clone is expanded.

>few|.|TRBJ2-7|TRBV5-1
CASSSYSVPYEQYF
TGCGCCAGCAGCTCCTACAGTGTACCCTACGAGCAGTACTTC
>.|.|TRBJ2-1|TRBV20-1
CSARRLESGEQFF
TGCAGTGCTAGGAGACTAGAGTCGGGTGAGCAGTTCTTC
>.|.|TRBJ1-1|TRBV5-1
CASSLSRDTLNTEAFF
TGCGCCAGCAGCTTGAGTAGGGACACCTTGAACACTGAAGCTTTCTTT
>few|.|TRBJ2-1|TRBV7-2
CASSFQEGPNEQFF
TGTGCCAGCAGCTTTCAGGAGGGACCCAATGAGCAGTTCTTC
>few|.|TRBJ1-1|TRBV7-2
CASSLREGNTEAFF
TGTGCCAGCAGCTTAAGGGAAGGGAACACTGAAGCTTTCTTT
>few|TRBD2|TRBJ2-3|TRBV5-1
CASSETTSGTDTQYF
TGCGCCAGCAGCGAGACGACTAGCGGCACAGATACGCAGTATTTT
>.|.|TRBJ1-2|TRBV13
CASSLRGVKVSYGYTF
TGTGCCAGCAGCTTGAGGGGGGTCAAGGTTAGCTATGGCTACACCTTC
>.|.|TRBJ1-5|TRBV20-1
CSARDGQGGNQPQHF
TGCAGTGCTAGAGACGGGCAGGGAGGGAATCAGCCCCAGCATTTT
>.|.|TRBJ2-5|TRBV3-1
CASSHPWGQGETQYF
TGTGCCAGCAGCCACCCTTGGGGGCAGGGGGAGACCCAGTACTTC
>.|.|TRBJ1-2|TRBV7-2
CASSPQGGGDYGYTF
TGTGCCAGCAGCCCCCAGGGTGGAGGCGACTATGGCTACACCTTC
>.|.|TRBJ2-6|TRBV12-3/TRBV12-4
CASSLLEANVLTF
TGTGCCAGCAGTTTACTGGAGGCCAACGTCCTGACTTTC
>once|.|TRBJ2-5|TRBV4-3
CASSRSGGTEETQYF
TGCGCCAGCAGCCGCTCAGGAGGGACAGAAGAGACCCAGTACTTC
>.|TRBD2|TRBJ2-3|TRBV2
CASSLTSGHTDTQYF
TGTGCCAGCAGCCTCACTAGCGGCCACACAGATACGCAGTATTTT
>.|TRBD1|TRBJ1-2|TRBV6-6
CATTGQGRSYTF
TGTGCCACCACTGGACAGGGGAGAAGCTACACCTTC
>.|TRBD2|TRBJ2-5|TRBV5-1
CTSRYSGGVQETQYF
TGCACCAGCAGATATAGCGGGGGCGTTCAAGAGACCCAGTACTTC
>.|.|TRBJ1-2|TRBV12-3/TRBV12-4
CASSLARASYTF
TGTGCCAGCAGTTTGGCCAGGGCGTCCTACACCTTC
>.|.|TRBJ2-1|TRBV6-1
CASKKGGPESEQFF
TGTGCCAGCAAGAAAGGAGGACCCGAGAGTGAGCAGTTCTTC
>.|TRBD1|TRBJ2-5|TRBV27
CASSLQAGGKETQYF
TGTGCCAGCAGTTTACAGGCAGGGGGCAAGGAGACCCAGTACTTC
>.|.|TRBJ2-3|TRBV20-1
CSARSPLADTQYF
TGCAGTGCTAGATCCCCTTTGGCAGATACGCAGTATTTT
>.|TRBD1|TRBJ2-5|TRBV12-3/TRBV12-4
CASSLSFRGQGTQYF
TGTGCCAGCAGTTTATCCTTCAGGGGGCAAGGGACCCAGTACTTC
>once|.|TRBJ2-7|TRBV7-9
CASSLERWEGAYEQYF
TGTGCCAGCAGCTTAGAAAGGTGGGAGGGGGCCTACGAGCAGTACTTC
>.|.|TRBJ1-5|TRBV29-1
CSAYFGDNQPQHF
TGCAGCGCTTACTTTGGGGACAATCAGCCCCAGCATTTT
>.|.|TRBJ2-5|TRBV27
CASSFKDTTQYF
TGTGCCAGCAGTTTTAAGGATACGACCCAGTACTTC
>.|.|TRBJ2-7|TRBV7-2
CASSPFGGRLYEQYF
TGTGCCAGCAGCCCATTTGGGGGCCGGCTCTACGAGCAGTACTTC
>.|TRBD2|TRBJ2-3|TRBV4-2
CASSQNPASGGASSTDTQYF
TGTGCCAGCAGCCAAAATCCGGCTAGCGGGGGGGCTTCGAGCACAGATACGCAGTATTTT
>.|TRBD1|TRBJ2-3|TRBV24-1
CATGDPGRTGTQYF
TGTGCCACCGGTGACCCGGGCCGGACAGGTACGCAGTATTTT
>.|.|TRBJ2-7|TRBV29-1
CSARDSVYEQYF
TGCAGCGCTCGAGACTCGGTTTACGAGCAGTACTTC
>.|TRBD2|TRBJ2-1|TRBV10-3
CAISGLLAGARQPGGYNEQFF
TGTGCCATCAGTGGCCTACTAGCGGGGGCCCGCCAACCCGGGGGTTACAATGAGCAGTTCTTC
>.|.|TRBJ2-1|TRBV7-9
CASTFAGTYNEQFF
TGTGCCAGCACCTTTGCGGGAACCTACAATGAGCAGTTCTTC
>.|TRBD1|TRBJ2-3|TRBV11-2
CASSSGTVGTDTQYF
TGTGCCAGCAGCTCGGGGACAGTGGGCACAGATACGCAGTATTTT
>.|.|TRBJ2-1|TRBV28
CASSSLVRRGGSYNEQFF
TGTGCCAGCAGTTCCCTAGTTAGGAGAGGGGGCTCCTACAATGAGCAGTTCTTC
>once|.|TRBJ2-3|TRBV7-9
CASSLAPRDTQYF
TGTGCCAGCAGCTTAGCGCCCAGGGATACGCAGTATTTT
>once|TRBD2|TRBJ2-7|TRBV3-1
CASSQSLAETYEQYF
TGTGCCAGCAGCCAATCACTAGCGGAGACCTACGAGCAGTACTTC
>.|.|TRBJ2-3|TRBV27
CASTNKGLSTDTQYF
TGTGCCAGTACTAACAAGGGGCTTAGCACAGATACGCAGTATTTT
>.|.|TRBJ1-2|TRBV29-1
CSVIRSNYGYTF
TGCAGCGTTATTCGGTCTAACTATGGCTACACCTTC
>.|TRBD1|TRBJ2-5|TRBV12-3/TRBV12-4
CASSPPDREETQYF
TGTGCCAGCAGTCCGCCGGACAGGGAAGAGACCCAGTACTTC
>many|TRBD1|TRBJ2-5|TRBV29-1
CSVEDRGETQYF
TGCAGCGTGGAGGACAGGGGGGAGACCCAGTACTTC
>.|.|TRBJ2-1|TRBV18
CASSPGANNEQFF
TGTGCCAGCTCACCAGGGGCTAACAATGAGCAGTTCTTC
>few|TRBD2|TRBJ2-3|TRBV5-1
CASSPTSGGRRTDTQYF
TGCGCCAGCAGCCCGACTAGCGGGGGACGGCGCACAGATACGCAGTATTTT
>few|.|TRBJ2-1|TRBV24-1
CATSDLGAWDEQFF
TGTGCCACCAGTGATTTGGGAGCTTGGGATGAGCAGTTCTTC
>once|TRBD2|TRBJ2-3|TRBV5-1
CASSTGTSGRWITDTQYF
TGCGCCAGCAGCACCGGGACTAGCGGGAGGTGGATCACAGATACGCAGTATTTT
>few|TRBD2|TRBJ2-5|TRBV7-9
CASSLLAGLQETQYF
TGTGCCAGCAGCTTACTAGCGGGGCTCCAAGAGACCCAGTACTTC
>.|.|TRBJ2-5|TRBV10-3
CAISKVSAVETQYF
TGTGCCATCAGTAAAGTGAGCGCAGTAGAGACCCAGTACTTC
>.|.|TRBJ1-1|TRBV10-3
CAISDTDTEAFF
TGTGCCATCAGTGATACAGACACTGAAGCTTTCTTT
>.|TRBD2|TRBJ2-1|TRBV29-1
CSVWVGFGLAGVRWFNEQFF
TGCAGCGTTTGGGTAGGTTTTGGACTAGCGGGGGTCCGCTGGTTCAATGAGCAGTTCTTC
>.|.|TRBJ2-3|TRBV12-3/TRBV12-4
CAGSFLSRDTQYF
TGTGCCGGCAGTTTCCTTAGCAGGGATACGCAGTATTTT
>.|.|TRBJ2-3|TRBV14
CASSQDKPLPQYF
TGTGCCAGCAGCCAAGATAAACCCCTTCCGCAGTATTTT
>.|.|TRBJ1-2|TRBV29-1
CSVESDNGYTF
TGCAGCGTTGAGTCCGATAACGGCTACACCTTC
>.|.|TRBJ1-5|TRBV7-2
CASSMGRINQPQHF
TGTGCCAGCAGCATGGGACGGATCAATCAGCCCCAGCATTTT
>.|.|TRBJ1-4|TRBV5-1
CASSRDGTNEKLFF
TGCGCCAGCAGCAGGGACGGAACTAATGAAAAACTGTTTTTT
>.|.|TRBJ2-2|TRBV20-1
CSARDRGSANTGELFF
TGCAGTGCTAGAGATCGGGGTAGCGCGAACACCGGGGAGCTGTTTTTT
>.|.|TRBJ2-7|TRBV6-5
CASSYSREATYEQYF
TGTGCCAGCAGTTACTCTAGAGAAGCCACATACGAGCAGTACTTC
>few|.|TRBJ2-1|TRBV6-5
CASSIAENSYNEQFF
TGTGCCAGCTCTATAGCGGAAAACTCCTACAATGAGCAGTTCTTC
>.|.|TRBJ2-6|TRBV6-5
CASSWGPPGANVLTF
TGTGCCAGCAGTTGGGGGCCCCCTGGGGCCAACGTCCTGACTTTC